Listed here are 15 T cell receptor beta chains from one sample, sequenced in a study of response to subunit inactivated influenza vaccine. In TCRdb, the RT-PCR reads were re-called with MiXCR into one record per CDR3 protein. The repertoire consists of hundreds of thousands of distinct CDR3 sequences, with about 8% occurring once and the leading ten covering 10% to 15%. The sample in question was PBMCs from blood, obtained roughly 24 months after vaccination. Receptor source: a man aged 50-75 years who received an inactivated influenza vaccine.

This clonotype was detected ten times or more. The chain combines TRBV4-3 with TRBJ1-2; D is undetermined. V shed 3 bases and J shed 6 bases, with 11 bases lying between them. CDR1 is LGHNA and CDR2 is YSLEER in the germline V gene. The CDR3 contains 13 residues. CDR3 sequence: CASSQTSGDGYTF. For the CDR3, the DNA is TGCGCCAGCAGCCAGACGTCCGGGGATGGCTACACCTTC.

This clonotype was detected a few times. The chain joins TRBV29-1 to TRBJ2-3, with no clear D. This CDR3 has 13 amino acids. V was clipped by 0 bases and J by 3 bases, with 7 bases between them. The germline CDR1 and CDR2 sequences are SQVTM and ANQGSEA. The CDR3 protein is CSVEDGSTDTQYF. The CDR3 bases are TGCAGCGTTGAAGATGGCAGTACAGATACGCAGTATTTT.

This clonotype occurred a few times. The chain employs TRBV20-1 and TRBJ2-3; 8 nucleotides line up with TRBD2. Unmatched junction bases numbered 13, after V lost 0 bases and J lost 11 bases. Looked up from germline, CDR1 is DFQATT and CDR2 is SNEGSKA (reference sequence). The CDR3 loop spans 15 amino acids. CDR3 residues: CSARDTLTGGLGQYF. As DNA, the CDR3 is TGCAGTGCTAGAGATACTTTGACGGGGGGGCTCGGGCAGTATTTT.

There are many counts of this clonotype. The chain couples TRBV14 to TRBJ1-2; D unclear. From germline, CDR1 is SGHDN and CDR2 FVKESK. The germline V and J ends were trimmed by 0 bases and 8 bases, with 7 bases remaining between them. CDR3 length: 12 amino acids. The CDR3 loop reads CASSQDGPGYTF. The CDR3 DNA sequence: TGTGCCAGCAGCCAAGACGGGCCGGGCTACACCTTC.

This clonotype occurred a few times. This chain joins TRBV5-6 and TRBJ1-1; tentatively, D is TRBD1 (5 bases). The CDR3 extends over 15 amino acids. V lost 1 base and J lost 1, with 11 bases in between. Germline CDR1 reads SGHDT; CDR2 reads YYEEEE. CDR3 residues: CASSLRPQANTEAFF. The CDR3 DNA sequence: TGTGCCAGCAGCTTGAGGCCACAGGCGAACACTGAAGCTTTCTTT.

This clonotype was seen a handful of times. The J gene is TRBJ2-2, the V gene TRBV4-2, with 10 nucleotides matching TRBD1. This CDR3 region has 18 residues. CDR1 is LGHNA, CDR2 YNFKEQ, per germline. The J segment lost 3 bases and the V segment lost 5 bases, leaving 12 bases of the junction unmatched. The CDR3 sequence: CASSSHPDRGLHTGELFF. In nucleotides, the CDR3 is TGTGCCAGCAGCTCACACCCCGACAGGGGGCTTCACACCGGGGAGCTGTTTTTT.

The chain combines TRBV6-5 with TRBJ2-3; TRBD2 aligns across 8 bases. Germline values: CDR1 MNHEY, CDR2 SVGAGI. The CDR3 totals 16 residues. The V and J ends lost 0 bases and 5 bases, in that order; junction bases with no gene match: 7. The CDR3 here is CASSYSISGSRDTQYF. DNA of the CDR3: TGTGCCAGCAGTTACTCGATAAGCGGGAGTAGAGATACGCAGTATTTT.

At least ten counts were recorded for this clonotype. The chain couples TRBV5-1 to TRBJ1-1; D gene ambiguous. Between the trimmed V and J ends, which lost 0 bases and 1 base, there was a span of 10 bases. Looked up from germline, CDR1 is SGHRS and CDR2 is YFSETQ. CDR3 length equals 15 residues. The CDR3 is CASSLEPGENTEAFF. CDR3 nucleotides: TGCGCCAGCAGCTTGGAACCAGGAGAGAACACTGAAGCTTTCTTT.

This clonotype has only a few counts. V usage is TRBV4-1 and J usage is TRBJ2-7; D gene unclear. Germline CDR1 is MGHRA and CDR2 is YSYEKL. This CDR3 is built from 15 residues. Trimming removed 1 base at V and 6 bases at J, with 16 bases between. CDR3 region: CASSQVSGFPVEQYF. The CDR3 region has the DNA TGCGCCAGCAGCCAAGTATCTGGGTTTCCAGTCGAGCAGTACTTC.

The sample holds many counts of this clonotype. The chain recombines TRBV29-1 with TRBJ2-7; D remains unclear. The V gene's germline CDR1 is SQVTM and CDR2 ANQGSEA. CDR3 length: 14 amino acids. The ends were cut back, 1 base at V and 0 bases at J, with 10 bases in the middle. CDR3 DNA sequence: TGCAGCGTTGAAGTGGGCAGTAGCTCCTACGAGCAGTACTTC. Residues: CSVEVGSSSYEQYF.

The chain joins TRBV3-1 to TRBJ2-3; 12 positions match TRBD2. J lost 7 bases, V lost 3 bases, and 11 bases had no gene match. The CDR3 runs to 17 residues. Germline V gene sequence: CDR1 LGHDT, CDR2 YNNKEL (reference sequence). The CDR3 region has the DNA TGTGCCAGCAGCCATGTCCCTCCTAGCGGGGGGGCGAATACGCAGTATTTT. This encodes CASSHVPPSGGANTQYF.

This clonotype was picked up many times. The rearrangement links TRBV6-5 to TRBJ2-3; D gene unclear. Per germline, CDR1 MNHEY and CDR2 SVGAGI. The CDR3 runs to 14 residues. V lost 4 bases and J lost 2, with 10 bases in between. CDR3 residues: CASSSYYSTDTQYF. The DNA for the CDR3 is TGTGCCAGCAGTTCTTATTATTCCACAGATACGCAGTATTTT.

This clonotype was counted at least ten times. CDR3 amino acids: CSARGLAGGGTDTQYF. The DNA of the CDR3 is TGCAGTGCTAGGGGACTAGCGGGGGGAGGTACAGATACGCAGTATTTT. The chain joins TRBV20-1 to TRBJ2-3; TRBD2 matches 15 bases. The V and J ends lost 3 bases and 3 bases, in that order; junction bases with no gene match: 4. The CDR3 is made up of 16 amino acids. The germline CDR1 and CDR2 sequences are DFQATT and SNEGSKA (reference sequence).

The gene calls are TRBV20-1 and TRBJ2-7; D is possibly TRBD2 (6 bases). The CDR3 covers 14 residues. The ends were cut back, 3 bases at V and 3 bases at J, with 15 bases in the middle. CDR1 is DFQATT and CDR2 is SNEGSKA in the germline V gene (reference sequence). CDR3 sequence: CSASEGGRIYEQYF. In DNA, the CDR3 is TGCAGTGCTAGCGAGGGAGGCCGGATCTACGAGCAGTACTTC.

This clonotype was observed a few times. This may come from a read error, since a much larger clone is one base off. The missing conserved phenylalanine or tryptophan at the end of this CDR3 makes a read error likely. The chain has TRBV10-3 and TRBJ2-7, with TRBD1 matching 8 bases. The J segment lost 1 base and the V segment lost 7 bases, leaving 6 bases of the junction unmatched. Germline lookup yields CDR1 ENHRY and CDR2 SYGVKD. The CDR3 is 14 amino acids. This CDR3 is CAINPGQGSYEQYS. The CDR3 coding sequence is TGTGCCATCAATCCAGGACAGGGTTCCTACGAGCAGTACTCC.